These T cell receptor beta chains were read from a single sample in a study of T-cell memory formation after mild COVID-19. MiXCR was run by TCRdb on the 5' RACE reads, yielding one entry per CDR3 protein. This table has under 700,000 distinct CDR3 sequences, roughly 22% appearing once. Sequenced input: PBMCs or a T cell subset sorted from them (not recorded which). The receptors originated from an adult woman who had mild COVID-19 (a few samples of this study predate the infection). Cell type and time point are not known. The CDR3 runs from the conserved cysteine through the conserved F or W. Each record gives: clone size, V gene, J gene, D gene, CDR3 DNA, CDR3 protein. D genes are given only for firm matches. Rows may omit the clone size; those that give it use once, few, many or a size class.

clone_size: .
v_call: TRBV24-1
j_call: TRBJ1-5
d_call: .
cdr3_nt: TGTGCCACCAGTCTCTCGGGTCGTACTGGCCAGCCCCAGCATTTT
cdr3_aa: CATSLSGRTGQPQHF

clone_size: few
v_call: TRBV10-3
j_call: TRBJ2-1
d_call: .
cdr3_nt: TGTGCCATCAGTGAGTCTCAACAGAACTACAATGAGCAGTTCTTC
cdr3_aa: CAISESQQNYNEQFF

clone_size: many
v_call: TRBV29-1
j_call: TRBJ2-1
d_call: .
cdr3_nt: TGCAGCGTCTGGTACAATGAGCAGTTCTTC
cdr3_aa: CSVWYNEQFF

clone_size: .
v_call: TRBV18
j_call: TRBJ1-4
d_call: .
cdr3_nt: TGTGCCAGCTCACCAGGTGTCCGGGAGTCTAATGAAAAACTGTTTTTT
cdr3_aa: CASSPGVRESNEKLFF

clone_size: few
v_call: TRBV11-2
j_call: TRBJ2-7
d_call: TRBD1
cdr3_nt: TGTGCCAGCAGCTTAAAGACAGGGACCCAAGAGCAGTACTTC
cdr3_aa: CASSLKTGTQEQYF

clone_size: few
v_call: TRBV12-3/TRBV12-4
j_call: TRBJ1-6
d_call: .
cdr3_nt: TGTGCCAGCAGTCTGCCCAGCACGGGGGTTGGTAATTCACCCCTCCACTTT
cdr3_aa: CASSLPSTGVGNSPLHF

clone_size: few
v_call: TRBV12-3/TRBV12-4
j_call: TRBJ2-7
d_call: .
cdr3_nt: TGTGCCAGCAGCCCGACCAGGAGTGGCTACGAGCAGTACTTC
cdr3_aa: CASSPTRSGYEQYF

clone_size: many
v_call: TRBV6-1
j_call: TRBJ1-1
d_call: .
cdr3_nt: TGTGCCAGCAGTGACAGGGGGAACACTGAAGCTTTCTTT
cdr3_aa: CASSDRGNTEAFF

clone_size: few
v_call: TRBV7-2
j_call: TRBJ1-3
d_call: .
cdr3_nt: TGTGCCAGCAGCCCACGCCTACAGAGCAATTCTGGAAACACCATATATTTT
cdr3_aa: CASSPRLQSNSGNTIYF

clone_size: few
v_call: TRBV7-8
j_call: TRBJ1-5
d_call: TRBD1
cdr3_nt: TGTGCCAGCAGTTGGTCGGGCGGGACAGCCAATCAGCCCCAGCATTTT
cdr3_aa: CASSWSGGTANQPQHF

clone_size: few
v_call: TRBV5-1
j_call: TRBJ2-3
d_call: TRBD2
cdr3_nt: TGCGCCAGCAGCCATAGCGGGGACACAGATACGCAGTATTTT
cdr3_aa: CASSHSGDTDTQYF

clone_size: few
v_call: TRBV12-3/TRBV12-4
j_call: TRBJ2-2
d_call: .
cdr3_nt: TGTGCCAGCAGTTTAGAAACAGAGAACACCGGGGAGCTGTTTTTT
cdr3_aa: CASSLETENTGELFF

clone_size: few
v_call: TRBV15
j_call: TRBJ1-1
d_call: .
cdr3_nt: TGTGCCACCAGCAGAGCCCAGGGGAACACTGAAGCTTTCTTT
cdr3_aa: CATSRAQGNTEAFF

clone_size: .
v_call: TRBV5-1
j_call: TRBJ1-4
d_call: .
cdr3_nt: TGCGCCAGCAGCAGCGGGTTTAATGAAAAACTGTTTTTT
cdr3_aa: CASSSGFNEKLFF

clone_size: .
v_call: TRBV6-5
j_call: TRBJ2-1
d_call: TRBD1
cdr3_nt: TGTGCCAGCGGACAGGGGGCTGAGCAGTTCTTC
cdr3_aa: CASGQGAEQFF

clone_size: .
v_call: TRBV20-1
j_call: TRBJ2-3
d_call: TRBD2
cdr3_nt: TGCAGTGCCATATTAGCGGGTTTCTACACAGATACGCAGTATTTT
cdr3_aa: CSAILAGFYTDTQYF

clone_size: few
v_call: TRBV24-1
j_call: TRBJ2-5
d_call: .
cdr3_nt: TGTGCCACCAGGGACGTCCTTCAAGAGACCCAGTACTTC
cdr3_aa: CATRDVLQETQYF

clone_size: .
v_call: TRBV7-2
j_call: TRBJ2-7
d_call: TRBD1
cdr3_nt: TGTGCCAGCAGCTCATACGGGACAGGGTCCTACGAGCAGTACTTC
cdr3_aa: CASSSYGTGSYEQYF

clone_size: many
v_call: TRBV7-2
j_call: TRBJ1-1
d_call: .
cdr3_nt: TGTGCCAGCAGCCTAGTCAGAGGCGGGGGAGGTCGAAAACGGGCCTTGAACACTGAAGCTTTCTTT
cdr3_aa: CASSLVRGGGGRKRALNTEAFF

clone_size: few
v_call: TRBV12-3/TRBV12-4
j_call: TRBJ1-5
d_call: .
cdr3_nt: TGTGCCAGCAGTTCAGGGAGGATCGCGCGGTTTGGCAATCAGCCCCAGCATTTT
cdr3_aa: CASSSGRIARFGNQPQHF